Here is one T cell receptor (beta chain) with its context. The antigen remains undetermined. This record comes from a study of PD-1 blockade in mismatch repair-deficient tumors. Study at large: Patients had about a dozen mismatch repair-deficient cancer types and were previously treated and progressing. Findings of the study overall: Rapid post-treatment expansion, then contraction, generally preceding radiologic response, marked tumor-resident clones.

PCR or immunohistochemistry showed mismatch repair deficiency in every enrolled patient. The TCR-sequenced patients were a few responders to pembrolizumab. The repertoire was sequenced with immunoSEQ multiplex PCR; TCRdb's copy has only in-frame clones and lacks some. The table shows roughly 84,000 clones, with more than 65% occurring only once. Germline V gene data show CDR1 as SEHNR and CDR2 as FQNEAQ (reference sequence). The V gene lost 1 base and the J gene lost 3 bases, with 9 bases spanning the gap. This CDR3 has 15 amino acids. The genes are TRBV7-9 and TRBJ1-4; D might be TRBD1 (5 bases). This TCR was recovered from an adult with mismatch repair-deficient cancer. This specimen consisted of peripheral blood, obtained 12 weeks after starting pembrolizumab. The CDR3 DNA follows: TGTGCCAGCAGCTTAGGGCAGGGACCTAATGAAAAACTGTTTTTT. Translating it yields CASSLGQGPNEKLFF.